Listed here are 18 T cell receptor beta chains from one sample, sequenced in a study of blood T cell repertoires in COVID-19. Sequencing used immunoSEQ multiplex PCR; TCRdb keeps in-frame clones, though not all of them. The data contain about 170,000 clones, approximately 87% of them singletons. Material for sequencing was peripheral blood. Receptor source: a woman between 55 and 75 years old with COVID-19, enrolled during active disease.

This clone was seen only once. The V call is TRBV7-8, the J call TRBJ1-1; possibly TRBD1 for D (5 bases). There are 14 residues in the CDR3. Germline CDR1 SGHVS, CDR2 FQNEAQ. Deletions cut 5 bases from V and 3 bases from J, with 13 bases between. The CDR3, as DNA: TGTGCCAGCAGCCTCCCCGGGGGAGACACTGAAGCTTTCTTT. It specifies CASSLPGGDTEAFF. The variable domain in full, completed from reference TRBV7-8 and TRBJ1-1, reads GAGVSQSPRYKVAKRGQDVALRCDPISGHVSLFWYQQALGQGPEFLTYFQNEAQLDKSGLPSDRFFAERPEGSVSTLKIQRTQQEDSAVYLCASSLPGGDTEAFFGQGTRLTVV.

V gene TRBV28 combines with J gene TRBJ1-4, with D perhaps TRBD1 (6 bases). The CDR3 length is 14 residues. V gave up 5 bases and J gave up 8 bases, with 15 bases separating them. Germline lookup yields CDR1 MDHEN and CDR2 SYDVKM. DNA of the CDR3: TGTGCCAGCAGTACTACAGGGCTCGGAGAAAAACTGTTTTTT. Translating it yields CASSTTGLGEKLFF.

The chain uses TRBV24-1 and TRBJ2-7; D is unclear. Germline V CDR1 and CDR2: KGHDR, SFDVKD. Trimming stripped 4 bases from V and 3 bases from J, with 9 bases between. This CDR3 spans 13 amino acids. The CDR3 nucleotides read TGTGCCACCAGTGACCACCCAGGCTACGAGCAGTACTTC. Amino acids: CATSDHPGYEQYF.

This chain uses TRBV9 with TRBJ2-2; TRBD2 matches 12 bases. The CDR3 is 18 residues long. Germline V lookup: CDR1 SGDLS, CDR2 YYNGEE. V gave up 2 bases and J gave up 3 bases; unmatched junction bases: 8. CDR3 nucleotide sequence: TGTGCCAGCAGCGTCTCCACTAGCGGGAGGACCCACACCGGGGAGCTGTTTTTT. Protein: CASSVSTSGRTHTGELFF.

This clone was detected only a few times. The chain joins TRBV4-1 to TRBJ2-7, with a weak D call TRBD2 (7 bases). Germline V gene sequence: CDR1 MGHRA, CDR2 YSYEKL. This CDR3 has 15 residues. V lost 4 bases to trimming and J lost 1 base, with 14 bases between them. The CDR3, as DNA: TGCGCCAGCAGCCTAGGGGGGGCCCAATCCTACGAGCAGTACTTC. Amino acid sequence: CASSLGGAQSYEQYF.

This rearrangement joins TRBV9 to TRBJ1-6; tentatively, D is TRBD1 (6 bases). The germline V gene encodes CDR1 SGDLS and CDR2 YYNGEE. V was clipped by 4 bases and J by 10 bases, with 27 bases between them. The CDR3 length is 18 residues. The CDR3 region has the DNA TGTGCCAGCAGCCGGGGGGCGACAGGCCGACGACTGCGATCACCCCTCCACTTT. The encoded protein is CASSRGATGRRLRSPLHF.

This chain links TRBV5-1 with TRBJ1-2; 10 nucleotides align to TRBD1. The CDR3 consists of 16 residues. Germline V gene lookup returns CDR1 SGHRS and CDR2 YFSETQ. Trimming took 4 bases from V and 4 from J; bases not matched to a gene: 10. CDR3 bases: TGCGCCAGCAGCCGAACGGGACAGGGGTCGGGCTATGGCTACACCTTC. Amino acids: CASSRTGQGSGYGYTF.

The chain employs TRBV6-2 or TRBV6-3 and TRBJ1-6, with D tentatively TRBD1 (5 bases). With 0 bases removed from V and 7 bases from J, the gap between germline ends came to 10 bases. Germline lookup yields CDR1 MNHEY and CDR2 SVGEGT. The CDR3 spans 15 residues. CDR3 loop: CASSYSWQGNSPLHF. The CDR3 bases are TGTGCCAGCAGTTACTCATGGCAGGGAAATTCACCCCTCCACTTT.

This chain connects TRBV4-1 to TRBJ1-4; D is ambiguous. CDR3 length equals 16 residues. The V and J ends lost 4 bases and 2 bases respectively, with 14 bases between them. CDR1 and CDR2 (germline): MGHRA, YSYEKL. The CDR3 is CASSPDSRRTNEKLFF. The CDR3, as DNA: TGCGCCAGCAGCCCTGACTCCCGACGGACTAATGAAAAACTGTTTTTT.

This CDR3 is CASSSLGHEQYF. In DNA form, the CDR3 reads TGTGCCAGCTCATCCCTTGGCCACGAGCAGTACTTC. The rearrangement links TRBV18 to TRBJ2-7, with D hard to call. This CDR3 is built from 12 residues. V gave up 5 bases and J gave up 5 bases, with 10 bases separating them. In germline, CDR1 is KGHSH, CDR2 LQKENI.

The CDR3 is CASFDRGQPRDGYTF. Here the CDR3 DNA reads TGTGCCAGCTTCGACAGGGGGCAGCCCCGAGATGGCTACACCTTC. The rearrangement links TRBV27 to TRBJ1-2; 10 bases line up with TRBD1. Germline lookup yields CDR1 MNHEY and CDR2 SMNVEV (reference sequence). V dropped 8 bases and J dropped 6; count of bases not matched to a gene: 12. This CDR3 contains 15 residues.

V is TRBV10-3 and J is TRBJ2-7, with 8 positions matching TRBD2. CDR1 and CDR2 from the germline V gene are ENHRY and SYGVKD. The length of the CDR3 is 14 residues. The ends lost 4 bases at V and 3 bases at J; junction bases unmatched: 5. CDR3 bases: TGTGCCATCAGTGGGACTAGCTTGAACTACGAGCAGTACTTC. This codes for CAISGTSLNYEQYF.

This chain uses TRBV6-6 with TRBJ1-2, with TRBD1 matching over 9 bases. CDR3 length equals 14 residues. Germline CDR1 MNHNY, CDR2 SVGAGI (reference sequence). V trimming: 2 bases; J trimming: 6 bases; junction bases outside the gene matches: 4. The DNA for the CDR3 is TGTGCCAGCAGTTACCCTGACAGGGGGAATGGCTACACCTTC. Translated: CASSYPDRGNGYTF.

This clone appeared once. This chain joins TRBV3-1 (or the pseudogene TRBV3-2) and TRBJ1-4, with a tentative D call TRBD1 (6 bases). Germline values: CDR1 LGHDT, CDR2 YNNKEL (reference sequence). V shed 6 bases and J shed 7 bases, with 15 bases lying between them. The CDR3 loop spans 14 amino acids. The DNA of the CDR3 is TGTGCCAGCAGACCCGCAGGGGCTGGTGAAAAACTGTTTTTT. Translated: CASRPAGAGEKLFF.

This clone was seen only once. This chain joins TRBV11-3 and TRBJ2-1; D is ambiguous. CDR1 SGHNT and CDR2 YENEEA come from the germline V gene. Trimming took 3 bases from V and 4 from J, leaving 13 bases between them. The CDR3 sequence is 15 residues long. The CDR3 here is CASSFQRNYYNEQFF. CDR3 in DNA: TGTGCCAGCAGCTTTCAGAGAAACTATTACAATGAGCAGTTCTTC.

The chain recombines TRBV4-2 with TRBJ2-1; 9 nucleotides match TRBD2. The CDR3 has 16 amino acids. The germline V gene encodes CDR1 LGHNA and CDR2 YNFKEQ. J lost 8 bases, V lost 1 base, and 9 bases had no gene match. DNA of the CDR3: TGTGCCAGCAGCCAAGTGGGTGGGACTAGCACGCATGAGCAGTTCTTC. The encoded protein is CASSQVGGTSTHEQFF.

The CDR3 here is CASSDRGDEKLFF. CDR3 DNA sequence: TGTGCCAGCAGCGACAGGGGAGACGAAAAACTGTTTTTT. This chain links TRBV9 with TRBJ1-4; TRBD1 aligns across 7 bases. The CDR3 length is 13 residues. Germline lookup yields CDR1 SGDLS and CDR2 YYNGEE. V was pared by 3 bases and J by 8 bases, with 4 bases of the junction left unmatched.

This chain connects TRBV11-2 to TRBJ2-2; no firm D call. V was clipped by 5 bases and J by 4 bases, with 5 bases between them. The CDR3 has 12 residues. The V gene's germline CDR1 is SGHAT and CDR2 FQNNGV. CDR3 region: CASSPFTGELFF. The CDR3 DNA reads as TGTGCCAGCAGCCCCTTCACCGGGGAGCTGTTTTTT.